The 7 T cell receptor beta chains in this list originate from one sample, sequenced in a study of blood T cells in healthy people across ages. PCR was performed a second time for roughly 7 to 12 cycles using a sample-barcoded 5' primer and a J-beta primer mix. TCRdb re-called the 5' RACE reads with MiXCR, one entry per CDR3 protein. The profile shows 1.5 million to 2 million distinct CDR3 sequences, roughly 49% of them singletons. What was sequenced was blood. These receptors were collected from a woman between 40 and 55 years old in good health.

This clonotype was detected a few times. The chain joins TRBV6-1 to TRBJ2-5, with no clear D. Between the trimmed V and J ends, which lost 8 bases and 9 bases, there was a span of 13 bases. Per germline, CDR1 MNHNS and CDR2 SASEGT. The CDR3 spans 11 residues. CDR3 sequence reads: CASAIVDSQYF. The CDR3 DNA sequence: TGTGCCAGCGCAATAGTTGATTCCCAGTACTTC.

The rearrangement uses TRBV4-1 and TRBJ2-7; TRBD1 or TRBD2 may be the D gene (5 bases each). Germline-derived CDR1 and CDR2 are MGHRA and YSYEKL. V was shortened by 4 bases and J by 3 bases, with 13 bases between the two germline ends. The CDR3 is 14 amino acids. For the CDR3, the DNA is TGCGCCAGCAGCCGGGACCTTTTAATCTACGAGCAGTACTTC. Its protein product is CASSRDLLIYEQYF.

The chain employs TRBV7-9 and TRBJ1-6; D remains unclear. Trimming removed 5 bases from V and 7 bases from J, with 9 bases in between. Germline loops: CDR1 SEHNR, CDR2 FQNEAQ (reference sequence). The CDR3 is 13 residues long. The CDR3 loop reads CASSPLVNSPLHF. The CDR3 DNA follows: TGTGCCAGCAGCCCCTTGGTAAATTCACCCCTCCACTTT.

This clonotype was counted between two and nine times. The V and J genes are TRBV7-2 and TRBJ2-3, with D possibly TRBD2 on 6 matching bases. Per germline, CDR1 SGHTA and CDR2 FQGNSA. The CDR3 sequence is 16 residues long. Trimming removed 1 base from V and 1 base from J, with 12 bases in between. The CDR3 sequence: CASSLGSGLRTDTQYF. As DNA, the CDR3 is TGTGCCAGCAGCTTAGGCTCGGGACTGCGCACAGATACGCAGTATTTT.

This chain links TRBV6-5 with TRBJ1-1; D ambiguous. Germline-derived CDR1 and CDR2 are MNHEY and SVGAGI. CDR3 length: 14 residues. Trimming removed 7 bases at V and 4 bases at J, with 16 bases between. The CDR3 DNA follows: TGTGCCAGCACCCGCAACGGGGAGGGCACTGAAGCTTTCTTT. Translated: CASTRNGEGTEAFF.

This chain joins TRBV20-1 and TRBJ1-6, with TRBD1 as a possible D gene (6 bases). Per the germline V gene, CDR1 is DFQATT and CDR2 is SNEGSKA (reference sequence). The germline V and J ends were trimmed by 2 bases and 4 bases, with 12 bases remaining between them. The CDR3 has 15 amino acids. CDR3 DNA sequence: TGCAGTGCTAGACAGGGGAGGTCGTATAATTCACCCCTCCACTTT. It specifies CSARQGRSYNSPLHF.

The CDR3 protein is CSARISGGTDTQYF. DNA of the CDR3: TGCAGTGCTAGGATTTCGGGGGGCACAGATACGCAGTATTTT. The chain recombines TRBV20-1 with TRBJ2-3, with D possibly TRBD2 on 6 matching bases. Trimming left V 3 bases short and J 1 base short, with 11 bases between. This CDR3 region has 14 residues. Germline V gives CDR1 DFQATT, CDR2 SNEGSKA (reference sequence).